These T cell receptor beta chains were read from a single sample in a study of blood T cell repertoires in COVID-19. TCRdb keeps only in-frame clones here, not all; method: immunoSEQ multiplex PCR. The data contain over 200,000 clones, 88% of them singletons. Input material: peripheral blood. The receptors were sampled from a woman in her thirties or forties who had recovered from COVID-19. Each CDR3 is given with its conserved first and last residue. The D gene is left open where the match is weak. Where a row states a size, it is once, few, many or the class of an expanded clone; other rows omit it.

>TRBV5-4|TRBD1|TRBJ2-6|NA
CASSMETGGAGANVLTF
TGTGCCAGCAGCATGGAGACAGGGGGGGCTGGGGCCAACGTCCTGACTTTC
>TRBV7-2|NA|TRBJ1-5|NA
CASSLSGQGNQPQHF
TGTGCCAGCAGCTTGAGCGGGCAGGGCAATCAGCCCCAGCATTTT
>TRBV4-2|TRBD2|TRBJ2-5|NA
CASSQAGLAWTQYF
TGTGCCAGCAGCCAAGCAGGACTAGCGTGGACCCAGTACTTC
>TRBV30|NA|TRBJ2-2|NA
CAWSVGRRHTGELFF
TGTGCCTGGAGTGTAGGCCGGCGGCACACCGGGGAGCTGTTTTTT
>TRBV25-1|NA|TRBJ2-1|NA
CASTGLNEQFF
TGTGCCAGCACAGGGTTGAATGAGCAGTTCTTC
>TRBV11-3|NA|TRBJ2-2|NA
CASSLAGTNTGELFF
TGTGCCAGCAGCTTAGCCGGGACAAACACCGGGGAGCTGTTTTTT
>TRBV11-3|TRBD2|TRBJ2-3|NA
CASSPSGRAGDTQYF
TGTGCCAGCAGCCCCAGCGGGAGGGCGGGAGATACGCAGTATTTT
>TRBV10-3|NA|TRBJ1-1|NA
CAISDPGGSAFF
TGTGCCATCAGTGACCCCGGGGGAAGCGCTTTCTTT
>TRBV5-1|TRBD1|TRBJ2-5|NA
CASSLGDREETQYF
TGCGCCAGCAGCTTGGGGGACAGAGAAGAGACCCAGTACTTC
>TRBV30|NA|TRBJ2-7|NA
CAWSRRVGGIYEQYF
TGTGCCTGGAGTCGGAGGGTAGGCGGAATCTACGAGCAGTACTTC
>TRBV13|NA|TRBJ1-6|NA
CASSPPGGSSPLHF
TGTGCCAGCAGCCCCCCGGGAGGGTCTTCACCCCTCCACTTT
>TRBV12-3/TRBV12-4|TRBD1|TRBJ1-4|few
CASSRTGTQKLFF
TGTGCCAGCAGCCGGACAGGGACACAAAAACTGTTTTTT
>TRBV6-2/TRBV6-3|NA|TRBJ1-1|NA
CASSYSGLEAFF
TGTGCCAGCAGTTACTCGGGCCTTGAAGCTTTCTTT
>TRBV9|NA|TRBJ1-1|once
CATHLLPPGNTEAFF
TGTGCCACCCATTTACTTCCCCCGGGGAACACTGAAGCTTTCTTT
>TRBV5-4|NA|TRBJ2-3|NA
CASSQDQGDTQYF
TGTGCCAGCAGCCAGGACCAGGGCGATACGCAGTATTTT
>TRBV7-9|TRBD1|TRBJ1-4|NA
CASSPRDRGPTNEKLFF
TGTGCCAGCAGCCCCCGGGACAGGGGTCCAACTAATGAAAAACTGTTTTTT
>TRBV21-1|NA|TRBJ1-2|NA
CAESKLYGYTF
TGTGCGGAGTCCAAACTCTATGGCTACACCTTC
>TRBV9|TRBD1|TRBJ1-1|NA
CASSVGGGQGYTEAFF
TGTGCCAGCAGCGTAGGTGGCGGACAGGGATACACTGAAGCTTTCTTT
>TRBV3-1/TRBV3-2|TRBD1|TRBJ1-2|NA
CASSRTTGANYGYTF
TGTGCCAGCAGCCGTACGACAGGGGCGAACTATGGCTACACCTTC
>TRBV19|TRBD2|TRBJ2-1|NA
CASSMGREWSYNEQFF
TGTGCCAGTAGTATGGGGAGGGAGTGGTCCTACAATGAGCAGTTCTTC
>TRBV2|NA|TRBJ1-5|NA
CASSEVVGDQPQHF
TGTGCCAGCAGTGAAGTGGTCGGGGATCAGCCCCAGCATTTT
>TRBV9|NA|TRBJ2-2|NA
CASSVGRGAAAGELFF
TGTGCCAGCAGCGTAGGTAGGGGCGCGGCAGCCGGGGAGCTGTTTTTT
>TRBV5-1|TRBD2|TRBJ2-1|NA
CASSLRGSGFTYNEQFF
TGCGCCAGCAGCTTGCGGGGTAGCGGGTTTACCTACAATGAGCAGTTCTTC
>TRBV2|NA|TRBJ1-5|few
CASTMVRLNQPQHF
TGTGCCAGCACCATGGTCAGACTGAATCAGCCCCAGCATTTT
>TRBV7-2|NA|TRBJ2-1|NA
CASGRDYNEQFF
TGTGCCAGCGGGCGGGACTACAATGAGCAGTTCTTC
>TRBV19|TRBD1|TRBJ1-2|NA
CASKVGGQGAFYGYTF
TGTGCCAGTAAGGTTGGGGGACAGGGGGCATTCTATGGCTACACCTTC
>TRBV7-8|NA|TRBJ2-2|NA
CASSPTRSPNTGELFF
TGTGCCAGCAGCCCCACGCGATCCCCAAACACCGGGGAGCTGTTTTTT
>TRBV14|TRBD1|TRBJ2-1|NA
CASSRRQGWNEQFF
TGTGCCAGCAGCCGTAGACAGGGGTGGAATGAGCAGTTCTTC